This T cell receptor (beta chain) was sequenced in a study of OX40 agonist ivuxolimab in advanced cancers. Study context: Patients in dose escalation had liver, melanoma, kidney or head and neck cancers.

General study results and limits: Low levels of normalized T-cell clonal expansion also appeared in some nonresponders.

V lost 4 bases to trimming and J lost 0 bases, with 14 bases between them. The germline CDR1 and CDR2 sequences are SGDLS and YYNGEE. The CDR3 loop spans 16 amino acids. As regards this clone: What it recognizes is unknown.

TCRdb keeps only in-frame clones here, not all; method: immunoSEQ multiplex PCR. The sample has 60,000 to 80,000 clones; 81% are singletons. The material was CD4+ or CD8+ T cells sorted from blood, obtained in a trial of the OX40 agonist ivuxolimab. The chain couples TRBV9 to TRBJ1-3, with D tentatively TRBD1 (5 bases). The clonotype comes from an adult with an advanced solid tumor such as melanoma, head and neck, liver or kidney cancer. The CDR3 DNA sequence: TGTGCCAGCAGCCAGGTGGGGGGACGCTCTGGAAACACCATATATTTT. This codes for CASSQVGGRSGNTIYF. The complete variable domain, with remaining parts taken from reference TRBV9 and TRBJ1-3, reads DSGVTQTPKHLITATGQRVTLRCSPRSGDLSVYWYQQSLDQGLQFLIQYYNGEERAKGNILERFSAQQFPDLHSELNLSSLELGDSALYFCASSQVGGRSGNTIYFGEGSWLTVV.